This T cell receptor beta chain was documented in a study of OX40 agonist ivuxolimab in advanced cancers. Study in general: Eligibility admitted prior anti-PD-1, anti-PD-L1 or anti-CTLA-4 therapy; roughly 40% had some.

The table came from immunoSEQ multiplex PCR; TCRdb's copy has only in-frame clones and leaves some out. This sample has fewer than 90,000 clones, with around 90% found just once. There are 15 residues in the CDR3. Trimming stripped 6 bases from V and 0 bases from J, with 14 bases between. CDR1 and CDR2 from the germline V gene are MNHNY and SVGAGI (reference sequence). Whole-study results and caveats: The antigen specificity of the peripheral T cells (those that were expanded) was not determined.

As for this clone: The antigen remains unidentified.

V usage is TRBV6-6 and J usage is TRBJ2-5; TRBD2 might be the D (6 bases). The source of this sequence is an adult with an advanced solid tumor such as melanoma, head and neck, liver or kidney cancer. The sample consisted of CD4+ or CD8+ T cells sorted from blood, taken in a trial of the OX40 agonist ivuxolimab. The CDR3 loop is CASSDGGSYQETQYF. The CDR3 nucleotides are TGTGCCAGCAGCGACGGGGGTTCGTACCAAGAGACCCAGTACTTC.